The sequence of this T cell receptor beta chain was determined in a study of beta chain features in type 1 diabetes. The investigators reverse transcribed all of the isolated RNA, so they sequenced expressed TCRB transcripts. Profiled with immunoSEQ multiplex PCR; TCRdb holds only in-frame clones, not every one. Of approximately 170,000 clones in the sample, around 63% were seen once. Findings of the study overall: Small HLA sub-analyses could not settle whether HLA shapes TCRB rearrangement. Patients with Type 1 diabetes showed moderately but significantly shorter TCRB CDR3s in all four CD4+ subsets. VDJ junctions from type 1 diabetes patients carried fewer insertions and larger deletions. cDNA-based sequencing might over-represent cells highly expressing TCR.

With 0 bases removed from V and 6 bases from J, the gap between germline ends came to 14 bases. There are 15 residues in the CDR3. In germline, CDR1 is SGHTA, CDR2 FQGNSA. Comments on this clone: What it recognizes is unknown.

Naive, central memory, regulatory and stem cell-like memory cells within the CD4+ compartment were sorted using CD45RO/CCR7/CD25/CD127/CD95/CD27. The sequence was obtained from a man aged 30-40 years with type 1 diabetes. The V gene is TRBV7-2, the J gene TRBJ1-2; D is unresolved. Sequences were obtained from naive CD4+ T cells from blood. The CDR3 DNA is TGTGCCAGCAGCTTAGCGCCCAGAGATCGTAATGGCTACACCTTC. Translation gives CASSLAPRDRNGYTF.